This T cell receptor beta chain was sequenced during a study of T cells in women clearing cervical HPV infection. The overall study: Donors had HPV16-related CIN3 or worse; 2 had invasive cancer.

Genomic DNA, averaging about 1,100 ng per sample, yielded TCR beta CDR3 via immunoSEQ. Using immunoSEQ multiplex PCR, the repertoire was profiled, and TCRdb retains in-frame clones only, with some absent. This sample's table has about 30,000 clones. This CDR3 has 15 residues. V was clipped by 3 bases and J by 5 bases; unmatched bases: 10. Per germline, CDR1 DFQATT and CDR2 SNEGSKA (reference sequence). With respect to this clone: Sequencing ends 3 residues short of the CDR3 end; the germline J gene provides the rest.

This chain joins TRBV20-1 and TRBJ1-1; 9 nucleotides align to TRBD1. The sequenced sample was blood buffy coat. The sequence came from a woman aged 18-70 years with a cervical HPV16 infection that either progressed to CIN3+ or cleared (not recorded which). The covered CDR3 bases are TGCAGTGCTAGCGGGACAGGGAGGGGGGGAACTGAA. The encoded protein is CSASGTGRGGTE. The full CDR3 reads CSASGTGRGGTEAFF.